These 15 T cell receptor beta chains share one sample of origin, sequenced in a study of vaccination effects on CD4 cells after COVID-19. TCRdb's table, derived via immunoSEQ multiplex PCR, lists solely in-frame clones and lacks some. This sample yields under 70,000 clones, of which roughly 81% are seen a single time; 2% to 2.5% belongs to the top ten. These TCRs' antigens remain unknown. Once cultured for 10 days, the cells underwent separation to obtain CD4+ T cells. All participants had two doses of either the BNT162b2 or mRNA-1273 vaccine. The material sequenced was CD4+ T cells from PBMCs cultured without peptide, taken after COVID-19 vaccination. These receptors came from a human donor who received a COVID-19 vaccine.

V usage is TRBV11-2 and J usage is TRBJ1-1; D might be TRBD1 (6 bases). The CDR3 has 15 residues. V was clipped by 1 base and J by 0 bases, with 9 bases between them. Looked up from germline, CDR1 is SGHAT and CDR2 is FQNNGV. The CDR3, as DNA: TGTGCCAGCAGCTTAGTAGGACAGTTGAACACTGAAGCTTTCTTT. Its protein product is CASSLVGQLNTEAFF. The variable domain in full, with the rest retrieved from reference TRBV11-2 and TRBJ1-1, is EAGVAQSPRYKIIEKRQSVAFWCNPISGHATLYWYQQILGQGPKLLIQFQNNGVVDDSQLPKDRFSAERLKGVDSTLKIQPAKLEDSAVYLCASSLVGQLNTEAFFGQGTRLTVV.

This clone was seen more than once but under ten times. This rearrangement joins TRBV5-4 to TRBJ2-1, with D perhaps matching TRBD1 (7 bases). The CDR3 extends over 13 amino acids. Trimming removed 1 base from V and 9 bases from J, with 11 bases in between. CDR1 is SGHNT and CDR2 is YYREEE in the germline V gene (reference sequence). The CDR3 loop reads CASSLSQGGEQFF. The CDR3 coding sequence is TGTGCCAGCAGCTTGAGCCAGGGGGGTGAGCAGTTCTTC. The full variable domain, rest sourced from reference TRBV5-4 and TRBJ2-1, is ETGVTQSPTHLIKTRGQQVTLRCSSQSGHNTVSWYQQALGQGPQFIFQYYREEENGRGNFPPRFSGLQFPNYSSELNVNALELDDSALYLCASSLSQGGEQFFGPGTRLTVL.

The chain employs TRBV4-1 and TRBJ2-1; the D is unclear. Looked up from germline, CDR1 is MGHRA and CDR2 is YSYEKL. There are 13 residues in the CDR3. V was pared by 1 base and J by 4 bases, with 5 bases between. The CDR3 DNA sequence: TGCGCCAGCAGCCAAGTAACTTACAATGAGCAGTTCTTC. Its translation: CASSQVTYNEQFF.

The chain employs TRBV7-3 and TRBJ2-1; 7 bases fit TRBD1. Germline lookup yields CDR1 SGHTA and CDR2 FQGTGA. The CDR3 sequence is 15 residues long. V was pared by 4 bases and J by 7 bases, with 10 bases of the junction left unmatched. In DNA, the CDR3 is TGTGCCAGCAGCTCCGAGGGGGCCTTAAGAAATGAGCAGTTCTTC. Translating it yields CASSSEGALRNEQFF. The variable domain in full, with the rest retrieved from reference TRBV7-3 and TRBJ2-1, is GAGVSQTPSNKVTEKGKYVELRCDPISGHTALYWYRQSLGQGPEFLIYFQGTGAADDSGLPNDRFFAVRPEGSVSTLKIQRTERGDSAVYLCASSSEGALRNEQFFGPGTRLTVL.

This clone was seen a single time. The genes are TRBV28 and TRBJ1-1; D ambiguous. Germline V gives CDR1 MDHEN, CDR2 SYDVKM. The CDR3 runs to 15 residues. Trimming shortened V by 6 bases and J by 0 bases, and 14 bases separated the two germline ends. CDR3 in DNA: TGTGCCAGCAGCCGACTGACAAGGGTGAACACTGAAGCTTTCTTT. Residues: CASSRLTRVNTEAFF.

The V and J genes are TRBV10-3 and TRBJ2-3, with 7 bases matching TRBD1. This CDR3 has 13 amino acids. Germline V gives CDR1 ENHRY, CDR2 SYGVKD. With 9 bases clipped from V and 6 bases from J, the junction kept 9 bases outside the gene matches. The CDR3, as DNA: TGTGCCATTTCGACAGGGATAGGGGATACGCAGTATTTT. This sequence encodes CAISTGIGDTQYF.

The chain recombines TRBV5-6 with TRBJ1-2; the D is unclear. This CDR3 comprises 13 residues. V lost 4 bases, J lost 6 bases, and 13 bases lay in between. Germline CDR1 and CDR2: SGHDT and YYEEEE. CDR3 residues: CASSPAGSDGYTF. CDR3 nucleotides: TGTGCCAGCAGCCCGGCTGGGTCTGATGGCTACACCTTC.

DNA for the CDR3: TGTGCCAGCAGGGACAGACAGGGGGGGAGGTATGGCTACACCTTC. Translating it yields CASRDRQGGRYGYTF. The chain uses TRBV2 and TRBJ1-2, with 9 positions matching TRBD1. This CDR3 comprises 15 residues. V dropped 6 bases and J dropped 5; count of bases not matched to a gene: 10. Germline CDR1 SNHLY, CDR2 FYNNEI.

CDR3 region: CANPWVQETQYF. In DNA, the CDR3 is TGTGCCAACCCTTGGGTTCAAGAGACCCAGTACTTC. This chain uses TRBV6-6 with TRBJ2-5, with D unresolved. The CDR3 sequence is 12 residues long. CDR1 is MNHNY, CDR2 SVGAGI, per germline (reference sequence). The V end was cut by 10 bases, the J end by 2 bases, with 11 bases between.

This rearrangement joins TRBV9 to TRBJ1-1, with D maybe TRBD1 (6 bases). This CDR3 comprises 15 residues. V was shortened by 2 bases and J by 4 bases, with 15 bases between the two germline ends. CDR1 SGDLS and CDR2 YYNGEE come from the germline V gene. CDR3 region: CASSVISTGSTEAFF. The CDR3 region has the DNA TGTGCCAGCAGCGTGATATCGACAGGAAGCACTGAAGCTTTCTTT.

The chain is built from TRBV4-1 and TRBJ1-2; D unclear. The CDR3 is made up of 13 amino acids. Trimming cost V 4 bases and J 6 bases, with 12 bases left between them. From germline, CDR1 is MGHRA and CDR2 YSYEKL. This chain's CDR3 is CASSRPGGNGYTF. CDR3 bases: TGCGCCAGCAGCCGACCCGGTGGAAATGGCTACACCTTC.

This clone was found once. The chain links TRBV7-3 to TRBJ2-3, with unresolved D. Trimming pared 5 bases from V and 6 bases from J, leaving 9 bases between. This CDR3 has 12 amino acids. CDR1 and CDR2 (germline): SGHTA, FQGTGA. This CDR3 is CASSPGRDTQYF. The DNA for the CDR3 is TGTGCCAGCAGCCCTGGAAGGGATACGCAGTATTTT.

The chain has TRBV27 and TRBJ2-1; no firm D call. Germline V gene lookup returns CDR1 MNHEY and CDR2 SMNVEV (reference sequence). V was cut by 2 bases and J by 9 bases, with 5 bases left in between. The CDR3 contains 11 residues. CDR3: CASSLAGEQFF. The CDR3 bases are TGTGCCAGCAGTTTAGCCGGTGAGCAGTTCTTC.

V usage is TRBV5-4 and J usage is TRBJ2-4; 8 bases match TRBD2. The germline CDR1 and CDR2 sequences are SGHNT and YYREEE (reference sequence). V dropped 4 bases and J dropped 2; count of bases not matched to a gene: 5. The CDR3 is made up of 15 amino acids. DNA of the CDR3: TGTGCCAGCAGCCCCGGCGGGGGGTCCAAAAACATTCAGTACTTC. This codes for CASSPGGGSKNIQYF.

This clone has only a few counts. The chain links TRBV19 to TRBJ1-4; perhaps TRBD1 as D (5 bases). The germline V gene has CDR1 LNHDA and CDR2 SQIVND (reference sequence). This CDR3 has 15 residues. V lost 5 bases and J 2 bases, leaving 12 bases between the germline ends. The CDR3 DNA sequence: TGTGCCAGTAGTCCGATTGGGACTACTAATGAAAAACTGTTTTTT. It specifies CASSPIGTTNEKLFF.